A single sample is the source of the 26 T cell receptor beta chains below, sequenced in a study of blood T cells in healthy people across ages. Combining a sample-barcoded 5' primer with a J-beta primer mix, a second PCR ran for 7 to 11 cycles. TCRdb ran MiXCR on the 5' RACE reads and lists one entry per CDR3 protein. The top ten hold 7.9% of the sample, which has around 1,500,000 distinct CDR3 sequences, roughly 40% seen once. Sequenced sample: blood. All receptors derive from a woman aged 18-35 years in good health.

The rearrangement joins TRBV4-2 to TRBJ1-1, with a tentative D call TRBD1 (6 bases). Germline V gene sequence: CDR1 LGHNA, CDR2 YNFKEQ. The CDR3 has 15 amino acids. Trimming took off 2 bases at V and 0 bases at J, with 10 bases between the two ends. CDR3 protein: CASSQTGSMNTEAFF. The CDR3 DNA reads TGTGCCAGCAGCCAAACAGGGTCGATGAACACTGAAGCTTTCTTT.

This clonotype occurred a few times. V usage is TRBV29-1 and J usage is TRBJ1-1; a possible D gene is TRBD1 (5 bases). The CDR3 length is 11 residues. V lost 5 bases to trimming and J lost 3 bases, with 7 bases between them. The germline CDR1 and CDR2 sequences are SQVTM and ANQGSEA. CDR3 in amino acids: CSVQGDTEAFF. The CDR3 DNA follows: TGCAGCGTTCAGGGTGACACTGAAGCTTTCTTT.

This clonotype was seen more than once but under ten times. DNA of the CDR3: TGTGCCAGCAGTGCTACAGGGCTCGGGGGCTACACCTTC. Its translation is CASSATGLGGYTF. The chain employs TRBV12-3 or TRBV12-4 and TRBJ1-2, with a tentative D call TRBD1 (6 bases). V was pared by 5 bases and J by 8 bases, with 15 bases between. The CDR3 extends over 13 amino acids.

This clonotype was observed at least ten times. V usage is TRBV5-1 and J usage is TRBJ2-3, with D maybe TRBD2 (6 bases). This CDR3 region has 15 residues. The germline V gene has CDR1 SGHRS and CDR2 YFSETQ. Trimming removed 2 bases at V and 1 base at J, with 11 bases between. CDR3 amino acids: CASSFTSGGTDTQYF. CDR3 bases: TGCGCCAGCAGCTTTACCTCGGGAGGCACAGATACGCAGTATTTT.

This clonotype was seen a handful of times. The chain uses TRBV6-5 and TRBJ2-1, with 9 bases identical to TRBD2. This CDR3 region has 13 residues. Trimming cost V 10 bases and J 10 bases; bases outside gene matches: 11. CDR1 and CDR2 from the germline V gene are MNHEY and SVGAGI. The chain's CDR3 is CATAPGLAWEQFF. In DNA form, the CDR3 reads TGTGCCACCGCACCGGGACTAGCTTGGGAGCAGTTCTTC.

In this sample, this clonotype turned up many times. This rearrangement joins TRBV6-5 to TRBJ2-1, with TRBD2 identical over 9 bases. CDR1 and CDR2 (germline): MNHEY, SVGAGI. Trimming removed 6 bases from V and 10 bases from J; junction bases left unmatched: 4. The CDR3 extends over 12 amino acids. The DNA of the CDR3 is TGTGCCAGCAGCCATGGACTAGCGGAGCAGTTCTTC. Translation: CASSHGLAEQFF.

The CDR3 nucleotides read TGTGCCAGCAGTGTTGGGCGGGGGGGCCGGAATGAGCAGTACTTC. As protein: CASSVGRGGRNEQYF. This chain uses TRBV6-4 with TRBJ2-7; 9 bases map to TRBD2. The V gene's germline CDR1 is MRHNA and CDR2 SNTAGT. CDR3 size: 15 residues. V lost 4 bases and J lost 7; bases outside the gene matches: 11.

This clonotype came up a few times. The chain has TRBV12-3 or TRBV12-4 and TRBJ2-3; TRBD1 might be the D (6 bases). The CDR3 is 15 amino acids. The V end lost 7 bases, the J end lost 3 bases, and 17 bases lay between the germline ends. This chain's CDR3 is CASTWKQGITDTQYF. CDR3 bases: TGTGCCAGCACCTGGAAGCAGGGGATAACAGATACGCAGTATTTT.

The J gene is TRBJ1-5, the V gene TRBV15; D unresolved. The CDR3 is 15 amino acids. V was cut by 4 bases and J by 2 bases, with 12 bases left in between. CDR1 is LNHNV and CDR2 is YYDKDF in the germline V gene (reference sequence). CDR3 in amino acids: CATSMAATGNQPQHF. Here the CDR3 DNA reads TGTGCCACCAGCATGGCGGCGACGGGCAATCAGCCCCAGCATTTT.

This clonotype was counted between two and nine times. The J gene is TRBJ2-5, the V gene TRBV2; 7 bases fit TRBD2. The CDR3 is 13 amino acids. J lost 1 base, V lost 4 bases, and 0 bases had no gene match. CDR1 and CDR2 (germline): SNHLY, FYNNEI. CDR3 sequence: CASSGLAQETQYF. The DNA of the CDR3 is TGTGCCAGCAGTGGACTAGCCCAAGAGACCCAGTACTTC.

The chain recombines TRBV7-2 with TRBJ2-3, with D uncertain. The length of the CDR3 is 16 residues. Trimming left V 2 bases short and J 1 base short, with 13 bases between. From germline, CDR1 is SGHTA and CDR2 FQGNSA. In DNA form, the CDR3 reads TGTGCCAGCAGCTTATTGGGTCCAAGGGGCACAGATACGCAGTATTTT. Encoded protein: CASSLLGPRGTDTQYF.

The chain employs TRBV20-1 and TRBJ2-3, with TRBD2 identical over 14 bases. Trimming at V came to 7 bases and at J to 0 bases, leaving 6 bases not matched to a gene. The CDR3 runs 16 residues. The germline V gene encodes CDR1 DFQATT and CDR2 SNEGSKA (reference sequence). DNA of the CDR3: TGCAGTGTTACAAGACTAGCGGGAGGGAGCACAGATACGCAGTATTTT. As protein: CSVTRLAGGSTDTQYF.

Only one count was recorded for this clonotype. Germline is not matched at one junction end, which may reflect a read error. The CDR3 here is CASSPTQETYEQYF. CDR3 DNA: TGTGCCAGCTCACCCACACAGGAGACCTATGAGCAGTACTTC. The chain uses TRBV18 and TRBJ2-7; tentative D call: TRBD1 (5 bases). The CDR3 has 14 residues. Germline loops: CDR1 KGHSH, CDR2 LQKENI. The whole variable domain, filled in from reference TRBV18 and TRBJ2-7, reads NAGVMQNPRHLVRRRGQEARLRCSPMKGHSHVYWYRQLPEEGLKFMVYLQKENIIDESGMPKERFSAEFPKEGPSILRIQQVVRGDSAAYFCASSPTQETYEQYFGPGTRLTVT.

The chain joins TRBV7-9 to TRBJ2-2, with D unresolved. CDR3 length: 14 residues. The V end was cut by 6 bases, the J end by 6 bases, with 14 bases between. Germline V gene data show CDR1 as SEHNR and CDR2 as FQNEAQ (reference sequence). CDR3 in DNA: TGTGCCAGCAGTCGAAAAAGGCTACCCGGGGAGCTGTTTTTT. Translation gives CASSRKRLPGELFF.

This rearrangement joins TRBV5-1 to TRBJ2-1; TRBD2 matches 9 bases. The CDR3 extends over 16 amino acids. Trimming removed 2 bases from V and 2 bases from J; junction bases left unmatched: 5. Germline-derived CDR1 and CDR2 are SGHRS and YFSETQ. The CDR3 protein is CASSFLAGDTYNEQFF. In nucleotides, the CDR3 is TGCGCCAGCAGCTTCTTAGCGGGAGACACCTACAATGAGCAGTTCTTC.

For this clonotype: This may come from a read error, since a much larger clone is one base off. The rearrangement joins TRBV27 to TRBJ2-1; 7 bases map to TRBD2. This CDR3 contains 13 residues. Germline lookup yields CDR1 MNHEY and CDR2 SMNVEV (reference sequence). CDR3: CASGLWEGREQFF. The DNA for the CDR3 is TGTGCCAGCGGTTTGTGGGAGGGCCGCGAGCAGTTCTTC.

The rearrangement links TRBV10-3 to TRBJ2-1; TRBD2 matches 10 bases. The CDR3 contains 14 residues. V lost 8 bases to trimming and J lost 3 bases; unmatched junction nucleotides: 4. Germline V gives CDR1 ENHRY, CDR2 SYGVKD. Written as DNA, the CDR3 is TGTGCCATCGCTCCTAGCGGGGGCTACAATGAGCAGTTCTTC. Its protein is CAIAPSGGYNEQFF.

In its sample, this clonotype was seen a few times. V is TRBV27 and J is TRBJ2-1; unclear D gene. CDR1 and CDR2 from the germline V gene are MNHEY and SMNVEV (reference sequence). The CDR3 has 14 residues. V was clipped by 4 bases and J by 10 bases, with 17 bases between them. DNA of the CDR3: TGTGCCAGCAGTTCAGACCCCGACGAAAGGGAGCAGTTCTTC. Translated: CASSSDPDEREQFF.

This clonotype was found a few times. This chain joins TRBV12-3 or TRBV12-4 and TRBJ2-5, with TRBD1 matching 11 bases. The end of the DNA is better explained by TRBJ2-7, so the J call may be wrong. The CDR3 is 15 amino acids. CDR3: CASSVPGTGGAEQYF. In DNA, the CDR3 is TGTGCCAGCAGTGTACCCGGGACAGGGGGTGCCGAGCAGTACTTC.

This chain joins TRBV5-1 and TRBJ2-4, with D unclear. Trimming pared 0 bases from V and 6 bases from J, leaving 22 bases between. The germline gives CDR1 SGHRS, CDR2 YFSETQ. The CDR3 length is 18 residues. The CDR3 coding sequence is TGCGCCAGCAGCTTGGGATTCCAGACTTCCTCCACGGGAAACATTCAGTACTTC. It is translated as CASSLGFQTSSTGNIQYF.

The chain carries TRBV19 and TRBJ2-3; D is perhaps TRBD1 or TRBD2 (6 bases each). V was pared by 3 bases and J by 6 bases, with 13 bases between. Germline assignment: CDR1 LNHDA and CDR2 SQIVND (reference sequence). This CDR3 comprises 14 residues. The CDR3 DNA reads as TGTGCCAGTAGTATCACCCGGGGGCGGGATACGCAGTATTTT. Translating gives CASSITRGRDTQYF. Complete variable domain (other parts from reference TRBV19 and TRBJ2-3): DGGITQSPKYLFRKEGQNVTLSCEQNLNHDAMYWYRQDPGQGLRLIYYSQIVNDFQKGDIAEGYSVSREKKESFPLTVTSAQKNPTAFYLCASSITRGRDTQYFGPGTRLTVL.

The V call is TRBV10-3, the J call TRBJ2-3, with 9 bases matching TRBD2. J lost 3 bases, V lost 10 bases, and 11 bases had no gene match. Germline V gives CDR1 ENHRY, CDR2 SYGVKD. The CDR3 sequence is 15 residues long. The DNA for the CDR3 is TGTGCCACCCGTCTACGGACTAGCGAGACAGATACGCAGTATTTT. This translates into CATRLRTSETDTQYF.

This clonotype was counted many times. The chain combines TRBV12-3 or TRBV12-4 with TRBJ2-7, with no clear D. This CDR3 has 14 residues. The V end was cut by 3 bases, the J end by 2 bases, with 11 bases between. The chain's CDR3 is CASSLNGYAYEQYF. Here the CDR3 DNA reads TGTGCCAGCAGTTTGAATGGGTACGCCTACGAGCAGTACTTC.

In this sample, this clonotype turned up a few times. This chain connects TRBV7-2 to TRBJ1-2, with D hard to call. V lost 3 bases to trimming and J lost 7 bases, with 9 bases between them. CDR3 size: 12 residues. From germline, CDR1 is SGHTA and CDR2 FQGNSA. The CDR3 nucleotides read TGTGCCAGCAGCTTGTGGGGAGGTGGCTACACCTTC. Protein product: CASSLWGGGYTF.

V is TRBV7-9 and J is TRBJ1-2; TRBD1 aligns across 7 bases. Germline assignment: CDR1 SEHNR and CDR2 FQNEAQ (reference sequence). This CDR3 has 15 residues. The V gene end was trimmed by 5 bases and the J gene end by 7 bases; junction bases not matched to a gene: 13. CDR3 DNA: TGTGCCAGCAGCCCAATGCCAGGGGGATGGGTTGGCTACACCTTC. Translation gives CASSPMPGGWVGYTF. The full variable domain, with the rest looked up from reference TRBV7-9 and TRBJ1-2, is DTGVSQNPRHKITKRGQNVTFRCDPISEHNRLYWYRQTLGQGPEFLTYFQNEAQLEKSRLLSDRFSAERPKGSFSTLEIQRTEQGDSAMYLCASSPMPGGWVGYTFGSGTRLTVV.

The rearrangement uses TRBV10-3 and TRBJ2-7, with D possibly TRBD2 on 6 matching bases. V dropped 6 bases and J dropped 3 bases, with 12 bases sitting between them. Germline CDR1 ENHRY, CDR2 SYGVKD. This CDR3 has 13 amino acids. This CDR3 reads CAISRDSLYEQYF. DNA of the CDR3: TGTGCCATCAGCCGGGACTCACTCTACGAGCAGTACTTC.